Included here is one T cell receptor beta chain sequence, with context. Its target is not known. V was trimmed by 4 bases and J by 4 bases, leaving 15 bases between them. Germline CDR1 reads SGHDT; CDR2 reads YYEEEE. The CDR3 is 15 amino acids. Primers for the PCR totalled 60 Vbeta and 13 Jbeta. Assay: immunoSEQ multiplex PCR; the TCRdb copy retains only in-frame clones and omits some. The table records roughly 190,000 clones, over 75% of them present only once. The data originate from a study of cytomegalovirus exposure and HLA in healthy donors. Across the whole study: Among over 350 genotyped donors, around 80% fell in the Caucasian-associated ancestry cluster. Whole-study findings and limits: Certain sequence variants were highly shared and formed a cluster, and this cluster was likely a sequencing artifact. HLA allele associations emerged for some 16,000 TCR beta sequences in a later analysis, at 0.05 false discovery rate. Among donors in an Asian-associated ancestry cluster, a later analysis reportedly found fewer N-insertions than the approximately 700-donor mean.

Specimen: PBMCs. This chain connects TRBV5-6 to TRBJ2-1, with D possibly being TRBD1 (5 bases). This receptor was identified in a man in his forties in good health and CMV-seropositive. Written as DNA, the CDR3 is TGTGCCAGCAGCCCCCCGGCAGGGCGATACAATGAGCAGTTCTTC. Encoded protein: CASSPPAGRYNEQFF.